The next 14 T cell receptor beta chains were all read from a single sample in a study of blood T cell repertoires in COVID-19. Sequencing was performed with immunoSEQ multiplex PCR; in TCRdb, only in-frame clones are kept and a portion is missing. This table has about 440,000 clones, 87% appearing once. Sequencing was performed on PBMCs or T cells enriched from blood (not recorded which). The origin of the receptors is a young woman with acute COVID-19.

This clone was seen more than once but under ten times. This chain uses TRBV2 with TRBJ2-7; D is undetermined. V lost 3 bases and J 0 bases, leaving 6 bases between the germline ends. Germline values: CDR1 SNHLY, CDR2 FYNNEI. CDR3 size: 13 residues. CDR3 sequence: CASSERSSYEQYF. For the CDR3, the DNA is TGTGCCAGCAGTGAGCGAAGCTCCTACGAGCAGTACTTC.

This rearrangement joins TRBV23-1 to TRBJ1-2; a possible D gene is TRBD1 (6 bases). TRBV23-1 is an open reading frame, and its role is uncertain. The CDR3 extends over 17 amino acids. V gave up 0 bases and J gave up 6 bases, with 20 bases separating them. CDR3 DNA: TGCGCCAGCAGTCAATCCCCGAGACAGGCTGGTGGGGATGGCTACACCTTC. Protein sequence: CASSQSPRQAGGDGYTF.

This rearrangement joins TRBV3-1 (or the pseudogene TRBV3-2) to TRBJ1-4, with D unresolved. The V and J ends lost 1 base and 7 bases respectively, with 13 bases between them. This CDR3 is 15 amino acids long. From germline, CDR1 is LGHDT and CDR2 YNNKEL (reference sequence). CDR3 DNA sequence: TGTGCCAGCAGCCAAGGAACCAGTTACCTTGAAAAACTGTTTTTT. This translates into CASSQGTSYLEKLFF.

The V and J genes are TRBV19 and TRBJ2-3, with TRBD2 matching 7 bases. The V and J ends lost 7 bases and 0 bases, in that order; junction bases with no gene match: 7. Germline lookup yields CDR1 LNHDA and CDR2 SQIVND (reference sequence). This CDR3 region has 15 residues. CDR3 loop: CASTRRSGSTDTQYF. CDR3 sequence (DNA): TGTGCCAGTACCCGGCGTAGCGGGAGCACAGATACGCAGTATTTT.

The V call is TRBV30, the J call TRBJ2-7; TRBD2 matches 11 bases. In germline, CDR1 is GTSNPN, CDR2 SVGIG (reference sequence). The CDR3 extends over 13 amino acids. V trimming: 6 bases; J trimming: 5 bases; junction bases outside the gene matches: 6. The CDR3 spells CACRLAGRHEQYF. DNA of the CDR3: TGTGCCTGCAGACTAGCGGGAAGGCACGAGCAGTACTTC.

CDR3 in DNA: TGTGCCAGCAGCCAAGGGGCCGGGAGAGGCACAGATACGCAGTATTTT. Its translation: CASSQGAGRGTDTQYF. The V and J genes are TRBV14 and TRBJ2-3, with D tentatively TRBD2 (6 bases). Germline V gives CDR1 SGHDN, CDR2 FVKESK. The CDR3 extends over 16 amino acids. V lost 1 base, J lost 1 base, and 12 bases lay in between.

This sequence joins TRBV4-1 and TRBJ2-6; D is ambiguous. The germline V gene encodes CDR1 MGHRA and CDR2 YSYEKL. There are 17 residues in the CDR3. Trimming cost V 2 bases and J 0 bases, with 11 bases left between them. CDR3 sequence reads: CASSQFTSSSGANVLTF. CDR3 DNA sequence: TGCGCCAGCAGCCAATTTACCTCGAGCTCTGGGGCCAACGTCCTGACTTTC.

The chain has TRBV9 and TRBJ2-3; possible D gene TRBD2, 6 bases. V shed 2 bases and J shed 0 bases, with 13 bases lying between them. Looked up from germline, CDR1 is SGDLS and CDR2 is YYNGEE. This CDR3 region has 16 residues. The CDR3 nucleotides read TGTGCCAGCAGCGTGGGACCAGCGGGCAGCACAGATACGCAGTATTTT. Encoded protein: CASSVGPAGSTDTQYF. Full variable domain (remainder filled in from reference TRBV9 and TRBJ2-3): DSGVTQTPKHLITATGQRVTLRCSPRSGDLSVYWYQQSLDQGLQFLIQYYNGEERAKGNILERFSAQQFPDLHSELNLSSLELGDSALYFCASSVGPAGSTDTQYFGPGTRLTVL.

The J gene is TRBJ2-5, the V gene TRBV5-1; D possibly corresponds to TRBD2 (7 bases). The germline CDR1 and CDR2 sequences are SGHRS and YFSETQ. Trimming took off 0 bases at V and 7 bases at J, with 19 bases between the two ends. The CDR3 is 16 amino acids. CDR3 sequence: CASSLVRLAEGGTQYF. In DNA form, the CDR3 reads TGCGCCAGCAGCTTGGTCCGTCTAGCGGAGGGGGGGACCCAGTACTTC. Variable domain in full (rest from reference TRBV5-1 and TRBJ2-5): KAGVTQTPRYLIKTRGQQVTLSCSPISGHRSVSWYQQTPGQGLQFLFEYFSETQRNKGNFPGRFSGRQFSNSRSEMNVSTLELGDSALYLCASSLVRLAEGGTQYFGPGTRLLVL.

The chain joins TRBV15 to TRBJ1-1; D possibly corresponds to TRBD1 (6 bases). The V end was cut by 1 base, the J end by 0 bases, with 9 bases between. Germline loops: CDR1 LNHNV, CDR2 YYDKDF (reference sequence). The CDR3 is made up of 15 amino acids. The CDR3 DNA is TGTGCCACCAGCAGAGGGACAGACGTGAACACTGAAGCTTTCTTT. This sequence encodes CATSRGTDVNTEAFF.

V is TRBV10-2 and J is TRBJ2-1; tentatively, D is TRBD2 (5 bases). CDR1 and CDR2 from the germline V gene are WSHSY and SAAADI. The CDR3 covers 14 residues. V was clipped by 3 bases and J by 6 bases, with 12 bases between them. The CDR3 nucleotides are TGCGCCAGCAGTGAAACGAGGGCGGCCAATGAGCAGTTCTTC. Translating it yields CASSETRAANEQFF.

The chain combines TRBV5-4 with TRBJ2-7; 14 bases line up with TRBD2. The germline CDR1 and CDR2 sequences are SGHNT and YYREEE (reference sequence). CDR3 length: 16 amino acids. Losses at the gene ends were 3 bases for V and 6 bases for J; bases not matched to a gene: 8. The CDR3 DNA reads as TGTGCCAGCAGCTCCCCGGGACTAGCGGGAGCTATCGAGCAGTACTTC. Its translation is CASSSPGLAGAIEQYF. The entire variable domain, with the rest obtained from reference TRBV5-4 and TRBJ2-7, is as follows: ETGVTQSPTHLIKTRGQQVTLRCSSQSGHNTVSWYQQALGQGPQFIFQYYREEENGRGNFPPRFSGLQFPNYSSELNVNALELDDSALYLCASSSPGLAGAIEQYFGPGTRLTVT.

The chain carries TRBV18 and TRBJ2-3; D possibly corresponds to TRBD2 (5 bases). Trimming removed 2 bases from V and 4 bases from J, with 13 bases in between. Per the germline V gene, CDR1 is KGHSH and CDR2 is LQKENI. This CDR3 comprises 15 residues. The CDR3 bases are TGTGCCAGCTCACCAACGTCGGGGTCTCCAGATACGCAGTATTTT. Amino acids: CASSPTSGSPDTQYF.

This rearrangement joins TRBV11-2 to TRBJ2-3, with D tentatively TRBD2 (6 bases). Looked up from germline, CDR1 is SGHAT and CDR2 is FQNNGV. The CDR3 covers 16 residues. Trimming left V 3 bases short and J 2 bases short, with 15 bases between. For the CDR3, the DNA is TGTGCCAGCAGCTTTAGACTAGAGGGTTACACAGATACGCAGTATTTT. Protein sequence: CASSFRLEGYTDTQYF.